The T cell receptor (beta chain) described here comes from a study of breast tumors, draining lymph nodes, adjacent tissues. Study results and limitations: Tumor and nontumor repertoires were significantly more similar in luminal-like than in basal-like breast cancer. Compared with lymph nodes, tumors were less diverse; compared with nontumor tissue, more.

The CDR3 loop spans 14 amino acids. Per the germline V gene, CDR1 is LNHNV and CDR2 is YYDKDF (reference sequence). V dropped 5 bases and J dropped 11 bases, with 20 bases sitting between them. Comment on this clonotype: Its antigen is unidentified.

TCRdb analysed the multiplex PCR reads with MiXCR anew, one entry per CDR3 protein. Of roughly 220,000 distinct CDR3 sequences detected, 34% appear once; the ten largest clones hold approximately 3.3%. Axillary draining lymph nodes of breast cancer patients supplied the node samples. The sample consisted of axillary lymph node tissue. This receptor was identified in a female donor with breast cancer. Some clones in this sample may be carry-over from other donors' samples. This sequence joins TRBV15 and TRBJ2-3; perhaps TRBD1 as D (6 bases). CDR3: CATSEDSSYNEQYF. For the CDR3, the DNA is TGTGCCACCAGCGAGGACAGTAGCTACAATGAGCAGTATTTT.